The subject of this entry is one T cell receptor beta chain. Its cognate antigen is unknown. The sample originates from a study of radiotherapy plus CTLA-4 blockade in lung cancer. Study-wide background: Patients showed objective responses in about 20% of cases and disease control in under 40%.

This CDR3 has 14 amino acids. V was shortened by 7 bases and J by 3 bases, with 15 bases between the two germline ends. Germline V lookup: CDR1 ENHRY, CDR2 SYGVKD. Ipilimumab CTLA-4 blockade and focal radiation were given to patients with chemo-refractory metastatic non-small-cell lung cancer. The data were produced by immunoSEQ multiplex PCR, yet TCRdb's version contains in-frame clones alone and is incomplete. The table records 70,000 to 95,000 clones, approximately 83% of them present only once. Whole-study results and caveats: Radiotherapy plus ipilimumab was followed by expansion in blood of tumor-derived TCR clones.

The sequence was obtained from a human donor with non-small cell lung cancer that progressed on radiotherapy plus ipilimumab. The chain uses TRBV10-3 and TRBJ1-2; D uncertain. The sequences come from peripheral blood, collected from a patient treated with radiotherapy plus ipilimumab. The CDR3 nucleotides read TGTGCCATCACTGACCTAATCGGGGACTATGGCTACACCTTC. Its protein product is CAITDLIGDYGYTF.